Shown below are 30 T cell receptor beta chains from a single sample sequenced in a study of shared clonotypes between healthy human individuals. Method: immunoSEQ multiplex PCR; TCRdb's copy keeps in-frame clones and lacks some. The profile covers roughly 500,000 clones, with about 82% appearing a single time and roughly 13% taken by the ten largest. The specimen was PBMCs. These receptors came from a woman in her thirties or forties in good health. Some clones in this sample may be carry-over from other donors' samples.

This clone came up a few times. The chain combines TRBV27 with TRBJ1-5; 8 positions match TRBD1. Germline assignment: CDR1 MNHEY and CDR2 SMNVEV (reference sequence). The ends lost 2 bases at V and 6 bases at J; junction bases unmatched: 6. The CDR3 has 15 amino acids. The CDR3 sequence is CASSLRQGAFQPQHF. As DNA, the CDR3 is TGTGCCAGCAGTTTAAGGCAGGGGGCTTTTCAGCCCCAGCATTTT.

The V and J genes are TRBV21-1 and TRBJ2-4; TRBD2 reflects the table's D call only, with no check against the DNA. TRBV21-1 is shown as a pseudogene. The CDR3 runs 15 residues. The CDR3 DNA sequence: TGTGCCAGCAGCAAAGAAGGAGGGCTTAAAAACATTCAGTACTTC. This translates into CASSKEGGLKNIQYF.

The chain combines TRBV27 with TRBJ2-2, with 7 positions matching TRBD2. CDR3 length: 17 residues. From germline, CDR1 is MNHEY and CDR2 SMNVEV (reference sequence). Trimming at V came to 6 bases and at J to 4 bases, leaving 14 bases not matched to a gene. The DNA of the CDR3 is TGTGCCAGCAGCCCCCCTGGGGCGGGAGACGGCACCGGGGAGCTGTTTTTT. It translates to CASSPPGAGDGTGELFF.

V gene TRBV2 combines with J gene TRBJ2-1; D ambiguous. CDR3 size: 15 residues. Trimming pared 3 bases from V and 3 bases from J, leaving 12 bases between. Germline CDR1 is SNHLY and CDR2 is FYNNEI. Here the CDR3 reads CASSDWAVGYNEQFF. The CDR3 bases are TGTGCCAGCAGTGATTGGGCAGTTGGCTACAATGAGCAGTTCTTC.

As for this clone: A junction end diverges from the germline sequence, so it may reflect a read error. The chain employs TRBV2 and TRBJ2-1; D is unclear. Germline lookup yields CDR1 SNHLY and CDR2 FYNNEI. The CDR3 is made up of 16 amino acids. DNA of the CDR3: TGTGCCGGCAGTGAAGTGGGCAGTCAGCCCTTCAATGAGCAGTTCTTC. Protein product: CAGSEVGSQPFNEQFF.

The chain couples TRBV6-5 to TRBJ2-1; 7 bases are a match to TRBD1. V lost 0 bases, J lost 6 bases, and 5 bases stayed unmatched. This CDR3 is 15 amino acids long. Germline-derived CDR1 and CDR2 are MNHEY and SVGAGI. For the CDR3, the DNA is TGTGCCAGCAGTTACTCAGTGACAGGGCCCAATGAGCAGTTCTTC. Protein sequence: CASSYSVTGPNEQFF.

This chain connects TRBV25-1 to TRBJ1-2, with 9 bases identical to TRBD1. CDR1 and CDR2 from the germline V gene are MGHDK and SYGVNS. The CDR3 totals 17 residues. With V trimmed by 1 base and J by 2 bases, 8 bases remained unmatched. The CDR3 DNA follows: TGTGCCAGCAGTGAATCCCTACAGGGGGCGCAGAACTATGGCTACACCTTC. Its protein is CASSESLQGAQNYGYTF.

This chain joins TRBV11-2 and TRBJ2-2; D uncertain. Germline assignment: CDR1 SGHAT and CDR2 FQNNGV. This CDR3 comprises 15 residues. V was shortened by 0 bases and J by 2 bases, with 7 bases between the two germline ends. DNA for the CDR3: TGTGCCAGCAGCTTAGATACACGAAACACCGGGGAGCTGTTTTTT. Translation: CASSLDTRNTGELFF.

The chain carries TRBV10-3 and TRBJ1-1; no definite D call. Germline-derived CDR1 and CDR2 are ENHRY and SYGVKD. The CDR3 is 15 residues long. The germline V and J ends were trimmed by 0 bases and 3 bases, with 11 bases remaining between them. CDR3 bases: TGTGCCATCAGTGAGTCTATTCAGCGGGACACTGAAGCTTTCTTT. Its translation is CAISESIQRDTEAFF.

The chain is built from TRBV6-5 and TRBJ1-2, with D possibly matching TRBD1 (6 bases). Trimming took off 5 bases at V and 5 bases at J, with 12 bases between the two ends. Germline-derived CDR1 and CDR2 are MNHEY and SVGAGI. The CDR3 covers 13 residues. The chain's CDR3 is CASSVLGQYGYTF. CDR3 DNA: TGTGCCAGCAGTGTCCTGGGACAATATGGCTACACCTTC.

The genes are TRBV2 and TRBJ2-7; 8 bases align to TRBD1. The CDR3 length is 14 residues. Trimming at V came to 6 bases and at J to 1 base, leaving 5 bases not matched to a gene. CDR1 and CDR2 from the germline V gene are SNHLY and FYNNEI. CDR3 in DNA: TGTGCCAGCAGCCGGGACAGGCGTTCCTACGAGCAGTACTTC. It codes for CASSRDRRSYEQYF. Full variable domain (rest looked up from reference TRBV2 and TRBJ2-7): EPEVTQTPSHQVTQMGQEVILRCVPISNHLYFYWYRQILGQKVEFLVSFYNNEISEKSEIFDDQFSVERPDGSNFTLKIRSTKLEDSAMYFCASSRDRRSYEQYFGPGTRLTVT.

The V and J genes are TRBV6-5 and TRBJ2-7; D uncertain. CDR1 is MNHEY and CDR2 is SVGAGI in the germline V gene. With 5 bases removed from V and 4 bases from J, the gap between germline ends came to 15 bases. The CDR3 sequence is 14 residues long. The chain's CDR3 is CASSSSGFGYEQYF. CDR3 sequence (DNA): TGTGCCAGCAGTAGCTCAGGATTCGGGTACGAGCAGTACTTC.

To note about this clone: This sequence is one base from a far larger clone and is likely a read error. The chain uses TRBV5-6 and TRBJ1-2; tentatively, D is TRBD1 (5 bases). The germline V gene has CDR1 SGHDT and CDR2 YYEEEE. The CDR3 sequence is 13 residues long. CDR3 nucleotide sequence: TGTACCAGCAGCTTGTGGGACCACTATGGCTACACCTTC. It encodes CTSSLWDHYGYTF.

The chain links TRBV29-1 to TRBJ2-7, with D tentatively TRBD1 (6 bases). The germline V gene has CDR1 SQVTM and CDR2 ANQGSEA. V was shortened by 2 bases and J by 4 bases, with 9 bases between the two germline ends. This CDR3 is built from 12 residues. CDR3 bases: TGCAGCGTTGAACAGGGGTCTTACGAGCAGTACTTC. Translated: CSVEQGSYEQYF.

The J gene is TRBJ2-1, the V gene TRBV7-9, with 9 positions matching TRBD2. Losses at the gene ends were 1 base for V and 8 bases for J; bases not matched to a gene: 6. Germline-derived CDR1 and CDR2 are SEHNR and FQNEAQ (reference sequence). This CDR3 contains 15 residues. CDR3 sequence: CASSLGGRAFDEQFF. As DNA, the CDR3 is TGTGCCAGCAGCTTAGGCGGGAGGGCCTTTGATGAGCAGTTCTTC.

The chain links TRBV4-2 to TRBJ2-5, with 9 bases lining up with TRBD2. The CDR3 length is 17 residues. CDR1 LGHNA and CDR2 YNFKEQ come from the germline V gene. V gave up 0 bases and J gave up 2 bases; unmatched junction bases: 7. The DNA for the CDR3 is TGTGCCAGCAGCCAAGAGGGAGCGGGAGGAGGACAAGAGACCCAGTACTTC. Translated, it gives CASSQEGAGGGQETQYF.

In regard to this clone: A far larger clone is just one base off, so this is likely a read error. The V and J genes are TRBV30 and TRBJ2-7, with 10 bases fitting TRBD2. V dropped 1 base and J dropped 4; count of bases not matched to a gene: 4. The CDR3 runs 14 residues. Germline V CDR1 and CDR2: GTSNPN, SVGIG (reference sequence). CDR3 bases: TGTGCCTGGAGTGGGGGACTAGCGATATACGAGCAGTACTTC. Its translation is CAWSGGLAIYEQYF.

The V and J genes are TRBV28 and TRBJ2-1; possibly TRBD2 for D (5 bases). Looked up from germline, CDR1 is MDHEN and CDR2 is SYDVKM. CDR3 length equals 15 residues. V was trimmed by 8 bases and J by 10 bases, leaving 24 bases between them. The CDR3 sequence is CASLTAAPLTGEQFF. DNA for the CDR3: TGTGCCAGCCTCACGGCGGCCCCTCTGACGGGGGAGCAGTTCTTC.

To note about this clone: In the same sample, other DNA sequences code for this CDR3. V gene TRBV6-6 combines with J gene TRBJ2-7; 11 nucleotides align to TRBD2. There are 15 residues in the CDR3. In germline, CDR1 is MNHNY, CDR2 SVGAGI (reference sequence). Trimming removed 6 bases from V and 1 base from J; junction bases left unmatched: 5. CDR3 amino acids: CASSTTSGSSYEQYF. The CDR3 DNA sequence: TGTGCCAGCAGCACCACTAGCGGGAGTTCCTACGAGCAGTACTTC.

CDR3 amino acids: CASSEAWASGRAHEQYF. In DNA, the CDR3 is TGTGCCAGCAGTGAAGCGTGGGCGAGCGGGAGGGCCCACGAGCAGTACTTC. This sequence joins TRBV2 and TRBJ2-7; TRBD2 agrees at 10 bases. Germline CDR1 reads SNHLY; CDR2 reads FYNNEI. V dropped 0 bases and J dropped 5; count of bases not matched to a gene: 10. CDR3 length: 17 residues. Supplemented by reference TRBV2 and TRBJ2-7, the full variable domain reads EPEVTQTPSHQVTQMGQEVILRCVPISNHLYFYWYRQILGQKVEFLVSFYNNEISEKSEIFDDQFSVERPDGSNFTLKIRSTKLEDSAMYFCASSEAWASGRAHEQYFGPGTRLTVT.

The rearrangement uses TRBV19 and TRBJ1-5; 7 nucleotides line up with TRBD1. The germline gives CDR1 LNHDA, CDR2 SQIVND (reference sequence). Germline trimming cut 3 bases from V and 2 bases from J; bases unmatched to any gene: 7. The CDR3 has 16 amino acids. CDR3 DNA sequence: TGTGCCAGTAGTATCGAGGGGGCGAGGCGCAATCAGCCCCAGCATTTT. Amino acids: CASSIEGARRNQPQHF.

This clone was picked up a small number of times. CDR3 sequence (DNA): TGTGCCAGCAGTGAAAGGGGGGCAGACACTGAAGCTTTCTTT. Residues: CASSERGADTEAFF. The genes are TRBV2 and TRBJ1-1; D perhaps matches TRBD1 (6 bases). This CDR3 contains 14 residues. Germline-derived CDR1 and CDR2 are SNHLY and FYNNEI. V lost 2 bases and J 3 bases, leaving 10 bases between the germline ends.

The chain employs TRBV4-3 and TRBJ2-5; the D gene is possibly TRBD1 (7 bases). Trimming removed 1 base at V and 5 bases at J, with 14 bases between. This CDR3 spans 15 amino acids. Germline V gives CDR1 LGHNA, CDR2 YSLEER. The CDR3 bases are TGCGCCAGCAGCCAAGGCAGGGGGGAGTGGGAGACCCAGTACTTC. Translation: CASSQGRGEWETQYF.

The rearrangement links TRBV19 to TRBJ1-3; tentative D call: TRBD1 (5 bases). Per germline, CDR1 LNHDA and CDR2 SQIVND (reference sequence). The CDR3 length is 16 residues. V lost 4 bases, J lost 0 bases, and 13 bases lay in between. CDR3 in amino acids: CASSTPGLSSGNTIYF. The CDR3 DNA is TGTGCCAGTAGTACCCCGGGACTCTCCTCTGGAAACACCATATATTTT.

Written as DNA, the CDR3 is TGTGCCAGCATCTTTTGGGCCGAATACGAGCAGTACTTC. The encoded protein is CASIFWAEYEQYF. The chain has TRBV5-6 and TRBJ2-7; D remains ambiguous. The germline CDR1 and CDR2 sequences are SGHDT and YYEEEE. The CDR3 runs to 13 residues. Trimming removed 6 bases from V and 4 bases from J, with 14 bases in between. The full variable domain, in which reference TRBV5-6 and TRBJ2-7 provide the parts outside the CDR3, is DAGVTQSPTHLIKTRGQQVTLRCSPKSGHDTVSWYQQALGQGPQFIFQYYEEEERQRGNFPDRFSGHQFPNYSSELNVNALLLGDSALYLCASIFWAEYEQYFGPGTRLTVT.

The V and J genes are TRBV2 and TRBJ2-7; 8 positions agree with TRBD2. The junction had 3 bases not matched to a gene; V was cut back by 5 bases and J by 0 bases. The CDR3 length is 14 residues. The germline V gene has CDR1 SNHLY and CDR2 FYNNEI. CDR3 sequence: CASSPGLGSYEQYF. Written as DNA, the CDR3 is TGTGCCAGCAGTCCGGGACTAGGCTCCTACGAGCAGTACTTC.

Only one count was recorded for this clone. The junction differs from germline at one of its ends, possibly a read error. The chain links TRBV9 to TRBJ2-7, with D perhaps matching TRBD2 (5 bases). This CDR3 comprises 12 residues. Germline CDR1 reads SGDLS; CDR2 reads YYNGEE. CDR3 in DNA: TGTGCCAGCAGCCCTGGACTTCCCGAGCTGTACTTC. It specifies CASSPGLPELYF.

The chain carries TRBV6-1 and TRBJ2-2; D remains unclear. V was shortened by 6 bases and J by 1 base, with 9 bases between the two germline ends. CDR1 is MNHNS and CDR2 is SASEGT in the germline V gene. The CDR3 loop spans 14 amino acids. The CDR3 spells CASSHDVNTGELFF. The CDR3 region has the DNA TGTGCCAGCAGCCATGATGTGAACACCGGGGAGCTGTTTTTT.

J is TRBJ1-4 and V is TRBV6-5; D uncertain. This CDR3 contains 12 residues. Germline values: CDR1 MNHEY, CDR2 SVGAGI. Trimming took 4 bases from V and 7 from J, leaving 7 bases between them. Written as DNA, the CDR3 is TGTGCCAGCAGTTCATTAGGTGAAAAACTGTTTTTT. Its protein product is CASSSLGEKLFF.

This chain joins TRBV2 and TRBJ2-3; unclear D gene. V lost 0 bases and J lost 5, with 3 bases in between. Germline CDR1 reads SNHLY; CDR2 reads FYNNEI. This CDR3 is 12 amino acids long. CDR3 amino acids: CASSEARDTQYF. The CDR3 nucleotides are TGTGCCAGCAGTGAAGCCCGAGATACGCAGTATTTT.